These T cell receptor beta chains were read from a single sample in a study of neoadjuvant nivolumab and ipilimumab in lung cancer. Libraries were prepared by immunoSEQ multiplex PCR; TCRdb keeps only in-frame clonotypes and omits some of them. The sample consists of about 9,000 clones, 84% of them appearing once. The source material was tumor tissue, sampled after neoadjuvant nivolumab, alone or with ipilimumab, at or shortly before surgery. The receptor set was obtained from an adult with non-small cell lung cancer. Both conserved end residues are part of each CDR3. The D gene is left open where the match is weak. Expanded clones get a size class; other rows say once, few or many, or leave the size out.

v_call: TRBV7-9
d_call: .
j_call: TRBJ1-1
clone_size: .
cdr3_nt: TGTGCCAGCAGCCCTTTTGGAGGAGTCAACACTGAAGCTTTCTTT
cdr3_aa: CASSPFGGVNTEAFF

v_call: TRBV6-1
d_call: .
j_call: TRBJ1-5
clone_size: .
cdr3_nt: TGTGCCAGCAGCCCTTATTTCAATCAGCCCCAGCATTTT
cdr3_aa: CASSPYFNQPQHF

v_call: TRBV11-2
d_call: .
j_call: TRBJ2-1
clone_size: few
cdr3_nt: TGTGCCAGCACCCAGAGCGGTACCTACAATGAGCAGTTCTTC
cdr3_aa: CASTQSGTYNEQFF

v_call: TRBV18
d_call: TRBD2
j_call: TRBJ2-1
clone_size: .
cdr3_nt: TGTGCCAGCTCACCACCTACGGGGGGCTCCTACAATGAGCAGTTCTTC
cdr3_aa: CASSPPTGGSYNEQFF

v_call: TRBV14
d_call: TRBD2
j_call: TRBJ2-1
clone_size: .
cdr3_nt: TGTGCCAGCAGCCAAGTTCTCCTATTACAGCGGGAGGGCCCTCGCAATGAGCAGTTCTTC
cdr3_aa: CASSQVLLLQREGPRNEQFF

v_call: TRBV7-6
d_call: .
j_call: TRBJ1-1
clone_size: once
cdr3_nt: TGTGCCAGCAGCCGGACAGAGAACACTGAAGCTTTCTTT
cdr3_aa: CASSRTENTEAFF

v_call: TRBV11-3
d_call: TRBD1
j_call: TRBJ2-2
clone_size: once
cdr3_nt: TGTGCCAGCAGCTCCGGGACAGGGGCGAACACCGGGGAGCTGTTTTTT
cdr3_aa: CASSSGTGANTGELFF

v_call: TRBV10-3
d_call: .
j_call: TRBJ1-5
clone_size: .
cdr3_nt: TGTGCCATCGCCACCGGGCTCCAAAATCAGCCCCAGCATTTT
cdr3_aa: CAIATGLQNQPQHF

v_call: TRBV7-9
d_call: .
j_call: TRBJ2-7
clone_size: .
cdr3_nt: TGTGCCAGCAGCTTAAGGCCAAGTGTCGTCTACGAGCAGTACTTC
cdr3_aa: CASSLRPSVVYEQYF

v_call: TRBV7-9
d_call: TRBD1
j_call: TRBJ1-1
clone_size: .
cdr3_nt: TGTGCCAGCAGTTCCGGGACAGCCGGCACTGAAGCTTTCTTT
cdr3_aa: CASSSGTAGTEAFF